This TCR beta chain derives from a study of T cells expressing NK-cell markers (TCRdb year 2020). A note on the overall study: TCR beta-chain repertoires were profiled in sorted CD3+CD56+NKG2C+, CD3+CD56+NKG2C- and CD3+CD56-NKG2C+ T-cell subsets from seven or eight donors. Of the eight sequenced donors, seven were found to be HCMV-seropositive and one was found to be HCMV-seronegative. The eight sequenced donors were randomly selected healthy volunteers, three men and five women. Illumina HiSeq 2000/2500, MiSeq or NextSeq was used to sequence libraries as 2 x 150 bp reads.

To determine HCMV serostatus, a commercial ELISA kit was used to detect HCMV-specific IgG in serum. Ficoll density gradient centrifugation was used to isolate peripheral blood mononuclear cells from blood. A remark on this clonotype: Its antigen is still unknown.

The research as a whole found: In roughly 6 donors, the dominant CD3+CD56+NKG2C+ clonotypes were among the top 10 CD8+ clonotypes and accounted for about 1.0-7.5% of CD8+ T cells. Those dominant clonotypes were again the most abundant among CD3+CD56-NKG2C+ cells in a handful of donors, at about 25-60.1%. Whether the expanded NKG2C-expressing T cell clones were specific for HCMV antigens remained unclear.

For sequencing, an Illumina HiSeq 2000 was employed. 5'RACE template switching, by which a universal primer site and unique molecular identifiers were added, was used to make TCR beta cDNA libraries. cDNA synthesis was primed from the TCR beta constant segment, followed by two successive PCR amplification steps. In the source study's methods: MIGEC was used to demultiplex reads and group reads by UMI, and MiTCR was used to assemble and quantify clonotypes. To exclude erroneous sequences, any TCR cDNA sequence not supported by at least two reads was discarded. Downstream repertoire analysis used the tcR package, and clonotypes were matched across fractions by CDR3 nucleotide sequence plus V segment. VDJmatch was used to annotate antigen specificity against VDJdb, with one amino acid substitution in CDR3 allowed. After TCRdb reprocessed the reads, each CDR3 protein sequence was kept as one row, without DNA. TCRdb's processing, not the study's, gives the V and J calls here. The sample table on file contains 160,000 or so distinct CDR3 sequences. In total, the top ten clones hold approximately 17% of the sample.

CDR1 and CDR2, looked up from the germline V gene, are SGHTA and FQGTGA. From its cysteine to its phenylalanine, the CDR3 spans 16 amino acids. The DNA is not on file. The TCR comes from a woman aged 18 to 75 in good health. Sequencing was carried out using blood T cells: a sorted CD56 or NKG2C T cell subset, CD4+ or CD8+ T cells, or bulk PBMC T cells (not recorded which). This sequence uses TRBV7-3 and TRBJ1-6; TCRdb returns TRBD1, unconfirmable since there is no DNA. For the CDR3, the sequence is CASSLRPAGENSPLHF.